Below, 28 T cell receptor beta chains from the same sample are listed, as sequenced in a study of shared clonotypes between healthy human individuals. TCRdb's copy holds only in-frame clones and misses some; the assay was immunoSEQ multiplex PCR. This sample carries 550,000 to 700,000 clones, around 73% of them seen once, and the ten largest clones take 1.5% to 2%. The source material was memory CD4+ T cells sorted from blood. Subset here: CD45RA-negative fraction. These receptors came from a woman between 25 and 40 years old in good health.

CDR3 loop: CASSLEAGTGYGYTF. CDR3 DNA sequence: TGTGCCAGCAGTTTAGAGGCGGGCACAGGCTATGGCTACACCTTC. The chain recombines TRBV28 with TRBJ1-2; TRBD1 might be the D (5 bases). V lost 2 bases and J 4 bases, leaving 14 bases between the germline ends. CDR3 size: 15 residues. Germline CDR1 and CDR2: MDHEN and SYDVKM.

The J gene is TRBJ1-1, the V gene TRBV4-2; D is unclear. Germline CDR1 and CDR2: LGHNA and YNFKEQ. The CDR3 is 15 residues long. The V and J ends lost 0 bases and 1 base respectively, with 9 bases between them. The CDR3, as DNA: TGTGCCAGCAGCCAAGATGTCTCCGGGAACACTGAAGCTTTCTTT. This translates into CASSQDVSGNTEAFF.

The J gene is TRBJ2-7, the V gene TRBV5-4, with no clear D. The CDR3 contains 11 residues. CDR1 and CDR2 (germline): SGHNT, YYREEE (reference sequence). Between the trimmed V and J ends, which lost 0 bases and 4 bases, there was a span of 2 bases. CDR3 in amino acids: CASSLAYEQYF. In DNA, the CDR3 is TGTGCCAGCAGCTTGGCTTACGAGCAGTACTTC. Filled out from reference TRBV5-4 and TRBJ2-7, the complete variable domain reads ETGVTQSPTHLIKTRGQQVTLRCSSQSGHNTVSWYQQALGQGPQFIFQYYREEENGRGNFPPRFSGLQFPNYSSELNVNALELDDSALYLCASSLAYEQYFGPGTRLTVT.

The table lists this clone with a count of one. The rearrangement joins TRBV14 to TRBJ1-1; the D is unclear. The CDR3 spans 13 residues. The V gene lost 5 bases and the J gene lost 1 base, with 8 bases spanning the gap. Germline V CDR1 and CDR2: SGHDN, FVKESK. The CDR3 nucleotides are TGTGCCAGCAGCTGGACGGAGAACACTGAAGCTTTCTTT. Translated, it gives CASSWTENTEAFF.

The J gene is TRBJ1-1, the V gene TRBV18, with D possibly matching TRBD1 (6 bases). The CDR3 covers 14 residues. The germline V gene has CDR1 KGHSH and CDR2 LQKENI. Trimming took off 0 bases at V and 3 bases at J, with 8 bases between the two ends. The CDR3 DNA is TGTGCCAGCTCACCACCACAGGGTTACACTGAAGCTTTCTTT. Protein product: CASSPPQGYTEAFF.

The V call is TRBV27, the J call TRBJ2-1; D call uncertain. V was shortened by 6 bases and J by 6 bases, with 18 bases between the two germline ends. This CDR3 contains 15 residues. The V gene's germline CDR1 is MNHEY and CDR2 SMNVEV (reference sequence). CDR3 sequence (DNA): TGTGCCAGCAGAGTCACCCTATTCCCGGCCAATGAGCAGTTCTTC. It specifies CASRVTLFPANEQFF.

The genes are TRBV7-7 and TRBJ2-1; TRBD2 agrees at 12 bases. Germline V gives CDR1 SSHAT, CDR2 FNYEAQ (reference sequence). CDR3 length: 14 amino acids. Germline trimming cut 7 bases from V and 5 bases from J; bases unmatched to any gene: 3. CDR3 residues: CASTRLAGDNEQFF. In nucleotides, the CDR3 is TGTGCCAGCACCAGACTAGCGGGAGACAATGAGCAGTTCTTC.

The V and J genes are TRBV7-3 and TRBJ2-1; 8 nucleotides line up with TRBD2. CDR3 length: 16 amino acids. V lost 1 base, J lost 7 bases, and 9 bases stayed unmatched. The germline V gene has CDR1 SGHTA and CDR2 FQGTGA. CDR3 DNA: TGTGCCAGCAGCTTAATTGGGTCAGCGGGAGTAAATGAGCAGTTCTTC. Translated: CASSLIGSAGVNEQFF.

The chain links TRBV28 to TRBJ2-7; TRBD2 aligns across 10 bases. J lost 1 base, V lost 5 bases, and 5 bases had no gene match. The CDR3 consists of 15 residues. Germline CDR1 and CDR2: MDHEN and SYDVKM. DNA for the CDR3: TGTGCCAGCAGTCCTAGCGGGAGAGGTTCCTACGAGCAGTACTTC. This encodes CASSPSGRGSYEQYF.

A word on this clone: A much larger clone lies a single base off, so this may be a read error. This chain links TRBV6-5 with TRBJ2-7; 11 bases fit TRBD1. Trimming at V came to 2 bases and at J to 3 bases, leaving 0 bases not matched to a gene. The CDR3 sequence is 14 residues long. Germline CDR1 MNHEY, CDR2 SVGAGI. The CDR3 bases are TGTGCCAGCAGTTACGGGACAGGGGGCTACGAGCAGTACTTC. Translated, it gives CASSYGTGGYEQYF.

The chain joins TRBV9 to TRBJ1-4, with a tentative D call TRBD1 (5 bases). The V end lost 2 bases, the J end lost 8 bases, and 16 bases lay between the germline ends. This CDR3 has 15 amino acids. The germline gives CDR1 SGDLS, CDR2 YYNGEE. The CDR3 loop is CASSVSVGGAEKLFF. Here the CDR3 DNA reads TGTGCCAGCAGCGTCTCGGTGGGCGGGGCGGAAAAACTGTTTTTT.

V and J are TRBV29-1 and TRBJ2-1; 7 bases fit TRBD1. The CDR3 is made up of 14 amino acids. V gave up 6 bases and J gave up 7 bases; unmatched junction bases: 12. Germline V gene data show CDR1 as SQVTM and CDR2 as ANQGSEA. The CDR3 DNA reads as TGCAGCGTCCTTATTCGGGACAGTCAGAATGAGCAGTTCTTC. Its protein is CSVLIRDSQNEQFF.

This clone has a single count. The CDR3 region is CASSHGEPPAYNEQFF. DNA of the CDR3: TGTGCCAGCAGCCACGGGGAACCTCCGGCCTACAATGAGCAGTTCTTC. V usage is TRBV7-8 and J usage is TRBJ2-1; maybe TRBD2 (5 bases). V was shortened by 5 bases and J by 2 bases, with 16 bases between the two germline ends. The CDR3 runs 16 residues. The germline gives CDR1 SGHVS, CDR2 FQNEAQ.

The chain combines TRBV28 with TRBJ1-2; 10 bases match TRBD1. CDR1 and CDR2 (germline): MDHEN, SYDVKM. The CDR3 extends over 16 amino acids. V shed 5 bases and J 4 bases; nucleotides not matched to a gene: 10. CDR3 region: CASSPSGTGVGYGYTF. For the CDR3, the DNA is TGTGCCAGCAGTCCTTCTGGGACAGGGGTTGGCTATGGCTACACCTTC.

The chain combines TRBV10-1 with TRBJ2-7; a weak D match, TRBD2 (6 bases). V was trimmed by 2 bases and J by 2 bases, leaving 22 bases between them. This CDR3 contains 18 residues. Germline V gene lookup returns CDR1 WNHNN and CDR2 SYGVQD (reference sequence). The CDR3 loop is CASSEGVNGGTPTYEQYF. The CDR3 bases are TGCGCCAGCAGTGAGGGGGTAAATGGGGGGACGCCAACCTACGAGCAGTACTTC.

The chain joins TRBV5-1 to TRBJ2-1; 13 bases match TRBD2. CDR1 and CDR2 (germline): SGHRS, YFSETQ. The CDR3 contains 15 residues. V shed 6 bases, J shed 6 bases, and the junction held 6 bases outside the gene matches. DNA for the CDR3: TGCGCCAGCAAGGCCGGGACTAGCGGGGTCAATGAGCAGTTCTTC. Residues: CASKAGTSGVNEQFF.

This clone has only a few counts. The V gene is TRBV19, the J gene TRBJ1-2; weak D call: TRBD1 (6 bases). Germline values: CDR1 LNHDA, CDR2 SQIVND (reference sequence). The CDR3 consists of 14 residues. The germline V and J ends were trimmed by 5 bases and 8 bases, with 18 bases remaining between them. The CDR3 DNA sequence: TGTGCCAGTAGTCCACCAATGGACAGCACGGGCTACACCTTC. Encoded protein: CASSPPMDSTGYTF.

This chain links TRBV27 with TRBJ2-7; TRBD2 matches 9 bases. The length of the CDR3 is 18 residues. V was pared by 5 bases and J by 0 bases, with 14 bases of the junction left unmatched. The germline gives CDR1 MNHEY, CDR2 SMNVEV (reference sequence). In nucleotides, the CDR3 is TGTGCCAGCAGTACCAACCGGCCACTAGCGGGCCACTCCTACGAGCAGTACTTC. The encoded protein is CASSTNRPLAGHSYEQYF.

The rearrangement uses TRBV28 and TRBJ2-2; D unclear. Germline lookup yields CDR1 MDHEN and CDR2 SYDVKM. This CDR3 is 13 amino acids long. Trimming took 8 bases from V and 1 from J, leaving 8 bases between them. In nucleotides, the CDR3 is TGTGCCAGCCCTCCGGGGAACACCGGGGAGCTGTTTTTT. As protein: CASPPGNTGELFF.

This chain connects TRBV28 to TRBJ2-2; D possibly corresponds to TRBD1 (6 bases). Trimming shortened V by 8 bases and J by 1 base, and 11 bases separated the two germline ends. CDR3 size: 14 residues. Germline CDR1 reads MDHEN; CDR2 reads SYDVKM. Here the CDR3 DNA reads TGTGCCAGCGGGGGCGTTATGAACACCGGGGAGCTGTTTTTT. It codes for CASGGVMNTGELFF.

CDR3 sequence reads: CASSETYLRNIQYF. The CDR3, as DNA: TGTGCCAGCAGTGAAACCTACCTCAGGAACATTCAGTACTTC. The chain combines TRBV2 with TRBJ2-4; D is unclear. This CDR3 has 14 residues. Germline CDR1 and CDR2: SNHLY and FYNNEI. The germline V and J ends were trimmed by 2 bases and 7 bases, with 12 bases remaining between them.

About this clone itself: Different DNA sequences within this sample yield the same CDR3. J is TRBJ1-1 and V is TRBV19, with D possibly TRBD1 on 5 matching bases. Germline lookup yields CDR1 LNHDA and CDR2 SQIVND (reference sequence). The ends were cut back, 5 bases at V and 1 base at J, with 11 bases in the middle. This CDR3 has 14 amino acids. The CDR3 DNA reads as TGTGCCAGTAGTCCCCTCGACAGGAACACTGAAGCTTTCTTT. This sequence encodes CASSPLDRNTEAFF.

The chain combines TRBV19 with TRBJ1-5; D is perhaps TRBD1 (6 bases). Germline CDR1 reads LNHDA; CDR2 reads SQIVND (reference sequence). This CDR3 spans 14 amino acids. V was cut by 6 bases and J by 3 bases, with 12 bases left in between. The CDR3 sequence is CASSLTGNNQPQHF. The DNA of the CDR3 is TGTGCCAGTAGCCTCACAGGGAACAATCAGCCCCAGCATTTT.

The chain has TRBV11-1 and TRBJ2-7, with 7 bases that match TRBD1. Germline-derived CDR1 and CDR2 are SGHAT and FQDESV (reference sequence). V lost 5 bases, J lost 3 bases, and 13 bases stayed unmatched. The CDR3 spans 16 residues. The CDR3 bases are TGTGCCAGCAGCCGGATTGGGACAGACAGAATCTACGAGCAGTACTTC. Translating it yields CASSRIGTDRIYEQYF.

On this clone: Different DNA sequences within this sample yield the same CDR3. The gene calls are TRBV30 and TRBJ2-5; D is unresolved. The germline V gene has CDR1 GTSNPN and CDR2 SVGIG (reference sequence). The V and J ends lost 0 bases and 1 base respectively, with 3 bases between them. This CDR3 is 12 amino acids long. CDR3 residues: CAWSVSQETQYF. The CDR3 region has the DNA TGTGCCTGGAGTGTATCCCAAGAGACCCAGTACTTC. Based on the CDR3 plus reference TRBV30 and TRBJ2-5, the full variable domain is SQTIHQWPATLVQPVGSPLSLECTVEGTSNPNLYWYRQAAGRGLQLLFYSVGIGQISSEVPQNLSASRPQDRQFILSSKKLLLSDSGFYLCAWSVSQETQYFGPGTRLLVL.

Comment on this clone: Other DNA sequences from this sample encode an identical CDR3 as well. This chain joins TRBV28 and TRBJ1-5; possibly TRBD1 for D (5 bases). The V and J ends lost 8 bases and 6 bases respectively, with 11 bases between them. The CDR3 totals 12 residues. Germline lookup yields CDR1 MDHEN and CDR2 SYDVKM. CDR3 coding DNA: TGTGCCAGCCGCCTGGGGGGTCAGCCCCAGCATTTT. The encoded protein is CASRLGGQPQHF.

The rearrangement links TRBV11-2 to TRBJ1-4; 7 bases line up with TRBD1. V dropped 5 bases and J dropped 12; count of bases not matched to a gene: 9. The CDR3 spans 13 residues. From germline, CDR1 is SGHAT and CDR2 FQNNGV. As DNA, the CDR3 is TGTGCCAGCAGCCGACAGGCCCAGGGGGAACTGTTTTTT. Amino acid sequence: CASSRQAQGELFF.

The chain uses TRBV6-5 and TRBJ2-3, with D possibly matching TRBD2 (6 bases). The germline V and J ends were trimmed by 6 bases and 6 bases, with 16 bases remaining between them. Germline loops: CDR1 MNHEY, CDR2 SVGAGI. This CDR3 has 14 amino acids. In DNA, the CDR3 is TGTGCCAGCAGCGGAGGGAGCGAGGGGGATACGCAGTATTTT. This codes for CASSGGSEGDTQYF.